The 5 T cell receptor beta chains in this list originate from one sample, sequenced in a study of Graves' ophthalmopathy and Graves' hyperthyroidism. CDR3 regions of TCR beta were amplified from RNA transcripts. RT-PCR in the first round used HTBI primers; a second-round multiplex PCR followed. Each CDR3 protein is one row after TCRdb ran MiXCR on the multiplex PCR reads. The top ten hold more than 1.5% of the sample, which has fewer than 400,000 distinct CDR3 sequences, approximately 20% seen once. The specimen sequenced was peripheral blood. The receptor set was obtained from a woman younger than 35 with Graves' ophthalmopathy.

The chain carries TRBV29-1 and TRBJ1-2; TRBD1 aligns across 8 bases. This CDR3 comprises 12 residues. V trimming: 7 bases; J trimming: 7 bases; junction bases outside the gene matches: 8. Germline assignment: CDR1 SQVTM and CDR2 ANQGSEA. CDR3 protein: CSARTGTVGYTF. The DNA of the CDR3 is TGCAGCGCCAGGACAGGGACGGTTGGCTACACCTTC. Drawing the rest from reference TRBV29-1 and TRBJ1-2, the complete variable domain is SAVISQKPSRDICQRGTSLTIQCQVDSQVTMMFWYRQQPGQSLTLIATANQGSEATYESGFVIDKFPISRPNLTFSTLTVSNMSPEDSSIYLCSARTGTVGYTFGSGTRLTVV.

This rearrangement joins TRBV29-1 to TRBJ2-5; 11 bases map to TRBD1. The CDR3 is 16 amino acids. V gave up 6 bases and J gave up 7 bases; unmatched junction bases: 16. Germline V gene lookup returns CDR1 SQVTM and CDR2 ANQGSEA. The CDR3 DNA sequence: TGCAGCGTCCCCCTCCAACCGGGACAGGGGGAGTGGACCCAGTACTTC. Translated: CSVPLQPGQGEWTQYF.

At least ten counts were recorded for this clonotype. CDR3 bases: TGTGCCAGCAGCGCGGGGCCGAGTCCCTCCTACGAGCAGTACTTC. It yields the protein CASSAGPSPSYEQYF. The rearrangement uses TRBV9 and TRBJ2-7; possibly TRBD1 or TRBD2 for D (5 bases each). The CDR3 runs to 15 residues. Germline CDR1 reads SGDLS; CDR2 reads YYNGEE. Between the trimmed V and J ends, which lost 3 bases and 0 bases, there was a span of 13 bases.

In this sample, this clonotype turned up many times. The chain is built from TRBV30 and TRBJ1-2, with D unclear. CDR3 length: 10 residues. V lost 8 bases to trimming and J lost 2 bases, with 6 bases between them. Germline V gene lookup returns CDR1 GTSNPN and CDR2 SVGIG (reference sequence). The CDR3 protein is CAGGNYGYTF. For the CDR3, the DNA is TGTGCCGGCGGGAACTATGGCTACACCTTC. The full variable domain, completed using reference TRBV30 and TRBJ1-2, is SQTIHQWPATLVQPVGSPLSLECTVEGTSNPNLYWYRQAAGRGLQLLFYSVGIGQISSEVPQNLSASRPQDRQFILSSKKLLLSDSGFYLCAGGNYGYTFGSGTRLTVV.

The J gene is TRBJ1-1, the V gene TRBV12-3 or TRBV12-4, with a tentative D call TRBD1 (6 bases). V was trimmed by 7 bases and J by 1 base, leaving 13 bases between them. This CDR3 has 14 amino acids. CDR3 sequence reads: CASTGDTWNTEAFF. DNA of the CDR3: TGTGCCAGCACCGGGGACACCTGGAACACTGAAGCTTTCTTT.